This entry is about one T cell receptor beta chain. Its binding antigen is unknown. The sample holds no much larger clone one base away, and base qualities are not on file. Additional DNA sequences in this sample encode the identical CDR3. As encoded in the germline V gene, CDR1 is SNHLY while CDR2 is FYNNEI. Counted from cysteine to phenylalanine, this CDR3 has 15 amino acids. Left in the record is the CDR3 DNA by itself, 45 bases read in frame from the first base. Clipping removes 3 bases from V and 2 bases from J, with 4 as the unmatched junction base count. The data are from a study of blood T cell repertoires in COVID-19 (dated by TCRdb to 2019 to 2021). Regarding the complete study: Collaborator samples came from the United States, Italy and Spain and covered acute and convalescent phases of COVID-19. The prospective study material was composed of cDNA or gDNA derived from T cells, B-cell-depleted T cells, or PBMCs. The dataset comprised deeply sampled blood TCRbeta repertoires from subjects exposed to, actively infected with, or recovered from COVID-19. The repertoires were released in a freely available public database meant as a resource for research on the immune response to SARS-CoV-2. The samples were drawn from the first 160 participants of the ongoing ImmuneRACE study and from 1,254 subjects provided by 6 global collaborators. A de-identified subject ID, COVID-19 status, age in years and sex were almost always included in the sample metadata. Where available, HLA class I and class II types were taken from metadata supplied by the sample provider and were not determined by assay-based typing. Study-level results and caveats: The amount of clinical and demographic metadata varied by source and participant and was provided uncurated.

The immunoSEQ Assay, a bias-controlled multiplex PCR, was used to amplify TCRbeta CDR3 regions from genomic DNA. On the study's bioinformatics: Within the assay, amplification of reference gene primers was used to estimate how many nucleated cells each sample contained. Sequence reads were collapsed and filtered to measure the absolute abundance of every unique TCRbeta CDR3 rearrangement. Productive Simpson clonality was computed per sample as the square root of Simpson's diversity index over productive rearrangements. The table was pulled from immuneACCESS by TCRdb, which kept in-frame rearrangements only. Such tables lose some clones; where checked, under half of the loss comes from unresolved V genes, and the rest has no known cause. V and J calls plus clone size are reproduced from that table; the DNA served to infer D and trimming. For this sample there are approximately 500,000 clones; roughly nine tenths appear just once. Together, the top ten hold around 8% of the sample.

At one collaborating source in Seattle, patients were enrolled during active infection and were followed longitudinally through the course of disease. Each collaborating institution followed its own protocols to collect whole blood in K2EDTA tubes. For TCRbeta analysis, collaborators shipped samples in one of three forms: frozen whole blood, isolated PBMCs, or DNA extracted from either of those sample types. This clonotype was obtained from a woman aged 45-59 years with COVID-19, enrolled during active disease. The sample comprised peripheral blood. This sequence uses TRBV2 and TRBJ2-3; 8 bases in the middle match TRBD1. The sequenced DNA is TGTGCCAGCAGTGAGGACAGGGTATTCACAGATACGCAGTATTTT. Its protein reads: CASSEDRVFTDTQYF. Extended through the reference TRBV2 and TRBJ2-3 proteins, this CDR3 yields the full variable domain: EPEVTQTPSHQVTQMGQEVILRCVPISNHLYFYWYRQILGQKVEFLVSFYNNEISEKSEIFDDQFSVERPDGSNFTLKIRSTKLEDSAMYFCASSEDRVFTDTQYFGPGTRLTVL.